The text below deals with one T cell receptor beta chain. Germline-derived CDR1 and CDR2 are KGHSH and LQKENI. V lost 0 bases and J lost 0, with 12 bases in between. The CDR3 runs 17 residues. These data are taken from a study of shared clonotypes between healthy human individuals. The method was immunoSEQ multiplex PCR; TCRdb's version includes in-frame clones alone and lacks a portion of them. This sample has around 1.4 million clones, with approximately 98.5% found just once. Material for sequencing was naive CD4+ T cells sorted from blood. Subset here: CD45RA+ positively selected. The chain carries TRBV18 and TRBJ1-3; D unclear. The TCR comes from a man aged 25-40 years in good health. This CDR3 is CASSPPRQRISGNTIYF. Here the CDR3 DNA reads TGTGCCAGCTCACCACCGCGTCAAAGAATCTCTGGAAACACCATATATTTT.